This TCR beta chain was captured by sequencing in a study of cytomegalovirus exposure and HLA in healthy donors. Remarks on this clone: Other DNA sequences in this sample translate to the same CDR3.

With 60 Vbeta and 13 Jbeta primers, the PCR was carried out. TCRdb's table, derived via immunoSEQ multiplex PCR, lists solely in-frame clones and lacks some. The table shows some 200,000 clones, with approximately 84% occurring only once. The germline V gene has CDR1 MNHEY and CDR2 SMNVEV (reference sequence). The junction had 9 bases not matched to a gene; V was cut back by 6 bases and J by 5 bases. The CDR3 spans 15 residues. The chain combines TRBV27 with TRBJ1-4, with TRBD1 identical over 7 bases. Sequenced: PBMCs. The TCR sequence derives from a woman between 45 and 65 years old in good health and CMV-seropositive. The CDR3 loop is CASSEGQSPNEKLFF. Here the CDR3 DNA reads TGTGCCAGCAGCGAGGGACAGTCACCAAATGAAAAACTGTTTTTT.